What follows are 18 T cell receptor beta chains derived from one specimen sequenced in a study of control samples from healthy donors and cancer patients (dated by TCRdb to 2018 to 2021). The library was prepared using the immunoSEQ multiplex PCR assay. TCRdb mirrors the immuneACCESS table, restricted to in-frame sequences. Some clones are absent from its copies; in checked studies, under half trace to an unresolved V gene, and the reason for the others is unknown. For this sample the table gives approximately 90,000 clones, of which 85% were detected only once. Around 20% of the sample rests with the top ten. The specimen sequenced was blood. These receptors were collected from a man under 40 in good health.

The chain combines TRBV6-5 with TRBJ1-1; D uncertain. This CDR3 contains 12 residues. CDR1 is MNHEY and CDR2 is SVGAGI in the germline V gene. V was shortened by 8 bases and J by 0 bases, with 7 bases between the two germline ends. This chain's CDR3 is CASGWMNTEAFF. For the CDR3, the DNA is TGTGCCAGCGGCTGGATGAACACTGAAGCTTTCTTT.

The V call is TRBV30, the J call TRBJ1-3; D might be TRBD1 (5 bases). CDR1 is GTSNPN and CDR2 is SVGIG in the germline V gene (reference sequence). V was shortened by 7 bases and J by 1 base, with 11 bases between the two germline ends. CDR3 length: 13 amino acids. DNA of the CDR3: TGTGCCTCGAGGGGCAGTTCTGGAAACACCATATATTTT. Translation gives CASRGSSGNTIYF.

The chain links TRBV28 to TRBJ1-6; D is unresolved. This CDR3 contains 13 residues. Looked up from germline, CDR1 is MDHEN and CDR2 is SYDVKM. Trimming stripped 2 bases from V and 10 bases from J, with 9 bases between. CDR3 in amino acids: CASSLPTGSPLHF. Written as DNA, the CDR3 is TGTGCCAGCAGTTTACCGACGGGGTCACCCCTCCACTTT.

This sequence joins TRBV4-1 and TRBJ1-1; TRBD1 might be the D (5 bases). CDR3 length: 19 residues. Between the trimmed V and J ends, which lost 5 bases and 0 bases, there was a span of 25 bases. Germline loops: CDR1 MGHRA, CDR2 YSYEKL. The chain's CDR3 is CASSSYGTSNAHMNTEAFF. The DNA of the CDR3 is TGCGCCAGCAGCTCTTACGGGACGTCGAATGCCCATATGAACACTGAAGCTTTCTTT.

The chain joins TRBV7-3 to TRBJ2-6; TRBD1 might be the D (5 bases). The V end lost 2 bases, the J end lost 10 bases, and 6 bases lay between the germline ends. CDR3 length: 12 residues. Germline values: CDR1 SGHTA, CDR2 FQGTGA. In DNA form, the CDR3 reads TGTGCCAGCAGCTTACAGGGTAACGTCCTGACTTTC. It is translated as CASSLQGNVLTF.

The CDR3: CASSSGFNTEAFF. CDR3 nucleotides: TGTGCCAGCAGTTCAGGGTTTAACACTGAAGCTTTCTTT. The chain combines TRBV27 with TRBJ1-1; D might be TRBD1 (5 bases). Germline lookup yields CDR1 MNHEY and CDR2 SMNVEV (reference sequence). The CDR3 is made up of 13 amino acids. Trimming took off 4 bases at V and 2 bases at J, with 8 bases between the two ends.

The CDR3 sequence is CASSRTGPFTEAFF. For the CDR3, the DNA is TGCGCCAGCAGTCGGACAGGGCCGTTCACTGAAGCTTTCTTT. J is TRBJ1-1 and V is TRBV10-1; 8 bases align to TRBD1. Germline CDR1 is WNHNN and CDR2 is SYGVQD (reference sequence). V lost 5 bases and J lost 4; bases outside the gene matches: 6. This CDR3 has 14 amino acids.

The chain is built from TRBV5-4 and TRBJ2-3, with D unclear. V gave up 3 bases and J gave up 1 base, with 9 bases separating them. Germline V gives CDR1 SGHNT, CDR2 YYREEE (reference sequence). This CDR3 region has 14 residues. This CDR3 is CASSSFRGTDTQYF. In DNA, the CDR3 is TGTGCCAGCAGCTCATTCCGGGGCACAGATACGCAGTATTTT.

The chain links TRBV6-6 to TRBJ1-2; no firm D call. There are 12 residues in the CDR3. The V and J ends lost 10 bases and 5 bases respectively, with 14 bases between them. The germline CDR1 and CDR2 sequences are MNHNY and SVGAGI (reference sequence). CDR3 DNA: TGTGCCACCTCCGTGCGGGAGTATGGCTACACCTTC. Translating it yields CATSVREYGYTF.

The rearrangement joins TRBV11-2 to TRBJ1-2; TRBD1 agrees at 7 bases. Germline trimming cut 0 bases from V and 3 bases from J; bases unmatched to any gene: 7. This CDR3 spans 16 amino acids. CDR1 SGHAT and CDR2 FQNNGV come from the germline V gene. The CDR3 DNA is TGTGCCAGCAGCTTAGATCTCGCCGGGACAGACTATGGCTACACCTTC. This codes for CASSLDLAGTDYGYTF.

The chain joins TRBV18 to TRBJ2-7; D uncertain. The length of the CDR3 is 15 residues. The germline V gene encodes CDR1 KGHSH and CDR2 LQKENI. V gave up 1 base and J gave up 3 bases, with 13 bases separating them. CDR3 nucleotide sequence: TGTGCCAGCTCACCACGTCGACAAATGTTCTACGAGCAGTACTTC. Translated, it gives CASSPRRQMFYEQYF. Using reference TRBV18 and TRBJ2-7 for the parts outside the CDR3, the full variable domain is NAGVMQNPRHLVRRRGQEARLRCSPMKGHSHVYWYRQLPEEGLKFMVYLQKENIIDESGMPKERFSAEFPKEGPSILRIQQVVRGDSAAYFCASSPRRQMFYEQYFGPGTRLTVT.

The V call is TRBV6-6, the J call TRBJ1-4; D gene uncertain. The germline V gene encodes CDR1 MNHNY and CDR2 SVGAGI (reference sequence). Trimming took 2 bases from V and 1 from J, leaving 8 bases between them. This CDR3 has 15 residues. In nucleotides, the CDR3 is TGTGCCAGCAGTTACCGGTTGGAAACTAATGAAAAACTGTTTTTT. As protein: CASSYRLETNEKLFF.

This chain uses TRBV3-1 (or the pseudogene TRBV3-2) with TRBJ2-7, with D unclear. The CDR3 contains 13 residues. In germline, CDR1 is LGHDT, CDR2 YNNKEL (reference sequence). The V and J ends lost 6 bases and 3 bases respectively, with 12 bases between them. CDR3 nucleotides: TGTGCCAGCAGGTCAAGTTTAGTCTACGAGCAGTACTTC. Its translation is CASRSSLVYEQYF.

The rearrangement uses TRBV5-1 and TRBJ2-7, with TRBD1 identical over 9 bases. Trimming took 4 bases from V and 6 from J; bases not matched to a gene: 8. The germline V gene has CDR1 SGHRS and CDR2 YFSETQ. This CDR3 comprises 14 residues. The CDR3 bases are TGCGCCAGCAGCCCGACAGGGGGGAGTATCGAGCAGTACTTC. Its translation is CASSPTGGSIEQYF.

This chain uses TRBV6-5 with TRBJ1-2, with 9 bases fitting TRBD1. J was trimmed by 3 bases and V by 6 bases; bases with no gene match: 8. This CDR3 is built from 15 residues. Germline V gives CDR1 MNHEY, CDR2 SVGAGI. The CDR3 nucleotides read TGTGCCAGCAGACTACAGGGGGCGCGACACTATGGCTACACCTTC. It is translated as CASRLQGARHYGYTF.

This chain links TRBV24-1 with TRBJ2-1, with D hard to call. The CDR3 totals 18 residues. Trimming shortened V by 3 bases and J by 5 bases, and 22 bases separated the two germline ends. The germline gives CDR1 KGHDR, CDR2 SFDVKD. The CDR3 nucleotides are TGTGCCACCAGTGATCCCCTAGGTCCGTCAGGCGCTAACAATGAGCAGTTCTTC. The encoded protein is CATSDPLGPSGANNEQFF.

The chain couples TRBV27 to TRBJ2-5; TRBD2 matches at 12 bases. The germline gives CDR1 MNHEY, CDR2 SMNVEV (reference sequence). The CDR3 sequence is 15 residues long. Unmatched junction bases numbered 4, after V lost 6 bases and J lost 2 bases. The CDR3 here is CASRTLAGGQETQYF. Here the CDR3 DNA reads TGTGCCAGCAGAACACTAGCGGGGGGACAAGAGACCCAGTACTTC.

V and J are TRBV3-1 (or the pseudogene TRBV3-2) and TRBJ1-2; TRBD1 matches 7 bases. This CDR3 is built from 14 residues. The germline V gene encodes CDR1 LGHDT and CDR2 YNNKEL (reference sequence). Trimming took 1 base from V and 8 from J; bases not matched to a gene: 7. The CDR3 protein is CASSQVGTGDGYTF. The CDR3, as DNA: TGTGCCAGCAGCCAAGTCGGCACAGGGGACGGCTACACCTTC.